The present T cell receptor beta chain was sequenced within a study of blood T cell repertoires in COVID-19. TCRdb's copy holds only in-frame clones and misses some; the assay was immunoSEQ multiplex PCR. The sample lists approximately 300,000 clones, approximately 90% occurring once. V was clipped by 7 bases and J by 5 bases, with 11 bases between them. The CDR3 runs 13 residues. CDR1 is SNHLY and CDR2 is FYNNEI in the germline V gene. The chain uses TRBV2 and TRBJ1-4; D may be TRBD1 (5 bases). The sample was peripheral blood. This clonotype originated in a young man with acute or convalescent COVID-19. CDR3 sequence: CASTSQGNEKLFF. The CDR3 bases are TGTGCCAGCACAAGTCAGGGCAATGAAAAACTGTTTTTT.